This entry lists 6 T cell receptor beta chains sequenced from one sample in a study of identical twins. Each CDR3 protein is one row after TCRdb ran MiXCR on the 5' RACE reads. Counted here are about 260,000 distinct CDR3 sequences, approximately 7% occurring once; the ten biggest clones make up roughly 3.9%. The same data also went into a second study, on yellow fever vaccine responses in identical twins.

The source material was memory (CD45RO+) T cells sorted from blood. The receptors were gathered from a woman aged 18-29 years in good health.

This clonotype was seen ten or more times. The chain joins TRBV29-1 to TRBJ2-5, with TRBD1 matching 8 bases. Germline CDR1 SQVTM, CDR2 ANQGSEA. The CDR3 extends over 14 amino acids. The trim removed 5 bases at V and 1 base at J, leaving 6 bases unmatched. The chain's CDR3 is CSVFGQGVQETQYF. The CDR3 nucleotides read TGCAGCGTTTTCGGACAGGGAGTCCAAGAGACCCAGTACTTC.

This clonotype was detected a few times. In nucleotides, the CDR3 is TGTGCCAGCAGTTCCCTAGCGGGAGTGCTAGAGACCCAGTACTTC. This encodes CASSSLAGVLETQYF. The chain couples TRBV28 to TRBJ2-5, with 10 bases matching TRBD2. Germline V lookup: CDR1 MDHEN, CDR2 SYDVKM. V lost 4 bases to trimming and J lost 4 bases; unmatched junction nucleotides: 6. This CDR3 is 15 amino acids long.

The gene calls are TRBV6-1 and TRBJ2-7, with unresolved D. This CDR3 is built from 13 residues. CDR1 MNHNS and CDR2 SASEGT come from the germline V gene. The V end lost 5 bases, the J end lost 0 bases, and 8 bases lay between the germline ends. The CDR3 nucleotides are TGTGCCAGCAGTCAAGTACCCTCCTACGAGCAGTACTTC. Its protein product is CASSQVPSYEQYF.

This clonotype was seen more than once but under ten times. CDR3 amino acids: CASGTPLRNTIYF. The CDR3 DNA sequence: TGTGCCAGCGGGACACCCTTGAGAAACACCATATATTTT. V and J are TRBV6-2 or TRBV6-3 and TRBJ1-3, with D possibly matching TRBD1 (6 bases). This CDR3 has 13 residues. Germline-derived CDR1 and CDR2 are MNHEY and SVGEGT. The V end was cut by 8 bases, the J end by 5 bases, with 13 bases between.

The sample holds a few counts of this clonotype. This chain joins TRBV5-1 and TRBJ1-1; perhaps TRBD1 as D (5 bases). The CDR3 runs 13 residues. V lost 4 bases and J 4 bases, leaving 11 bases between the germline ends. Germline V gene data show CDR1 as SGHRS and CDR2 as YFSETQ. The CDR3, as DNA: TGCGCCAGCAGCCCGCAGGGAGTCACTGAAGCTTTCTTT. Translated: CASSPQGVTEAFF.

CDR3 sequence (DNA): TGCGCCAGCAGCTTACGGACGGCATATGGCTACACCTTC. Translating gives CASSLRTAYGYTF. The rearrangement joins TRBV5-1 to TRBJ1-2, with unresolved D. Germline V lookup: CDR1 SGHRS, CDR2 YFSETQ. Trimming pared 2 bases from V and 5 bases from J, leaving 10 bases between. This CDR3 comprises 13 residues. Variable domain in full (rest from reference TRBV5-1 and TRBJ1-2): KAGVTQTPRYLIKTRGQQVTLSCSPISGHRSVSWYQQTPGQGLQFLFEYFSETQRNKGNFPGRFSGRQFSNSRSEMNVSTLELGDSALYLCASSLRTAYGYTFGSGTRLTVV.